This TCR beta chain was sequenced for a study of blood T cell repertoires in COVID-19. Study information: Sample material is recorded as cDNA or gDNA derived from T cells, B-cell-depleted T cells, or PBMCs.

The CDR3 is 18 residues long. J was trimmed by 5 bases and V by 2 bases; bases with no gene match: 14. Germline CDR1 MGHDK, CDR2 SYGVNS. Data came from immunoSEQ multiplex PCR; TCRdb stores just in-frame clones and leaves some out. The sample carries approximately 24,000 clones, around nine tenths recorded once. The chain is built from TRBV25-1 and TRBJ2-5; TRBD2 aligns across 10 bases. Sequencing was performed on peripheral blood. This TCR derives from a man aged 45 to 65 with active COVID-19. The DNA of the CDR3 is TGTGCCAGCAGTGAAATTTATCCTAGCGGGAGCCACGGGGAGACCCAGTACTTC. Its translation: CASSEIYPSGSHGETQYF.